This TCR beta chain was retrieved from a study of blood T cell repertoires in COVID-19. Produced via immunoSEQ multiplex PCR; TCRdb's table is partial and in-frame only. This table holds roughly 400,000 clones, over 75% found once. The sequencing input was PBMCs or T cells enriched from blood (not recorded which). This sequence was found in a woman between 18 and 29 years old who had been exposed to COVID-19.

CDR3 sequence (DNA): TGTGCCACCGACCGGGACAGGGGGAGTGAAAAACTGTTTTTT. Amino acids: CATDRDRGSEKLFF. V is TRBV28 and J is TRBJ1-4; TRBD1 matches 11 bases. The CDR3 extends over 14 amino acids. The V gene's germline CDR1 is MDHEN and CDR2 SYDVKM. V lost 10 bases and J lost 7; bases outside the gene matches: 8.